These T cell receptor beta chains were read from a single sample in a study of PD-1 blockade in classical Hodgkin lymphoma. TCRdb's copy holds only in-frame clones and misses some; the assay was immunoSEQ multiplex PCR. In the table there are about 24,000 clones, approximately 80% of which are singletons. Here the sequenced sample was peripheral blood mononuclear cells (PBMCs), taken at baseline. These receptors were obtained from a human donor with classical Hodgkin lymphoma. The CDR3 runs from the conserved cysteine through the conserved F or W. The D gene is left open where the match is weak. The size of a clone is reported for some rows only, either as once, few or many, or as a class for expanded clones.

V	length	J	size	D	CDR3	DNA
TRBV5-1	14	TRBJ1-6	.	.	CASSPEGGVTPLHF	TGCGCCAGCAGCCCCGAGGGAGGGGTAACACCCCTCCACTTT
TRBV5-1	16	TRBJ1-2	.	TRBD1	CASSLALGQGVYGYTF	TGCGCCAGCAGCTTGGCCCTGGGGCAGGGGGTCTATGGCTACACCTTC
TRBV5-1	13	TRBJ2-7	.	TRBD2	CASSLAGLYEQYF	TGCGCCAGCAGCTTAGCGGGGCTCTACGAGCAGTACTTC
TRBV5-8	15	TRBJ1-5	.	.	CASSLLRGRNQPQHF	TGTGCCAGCAGCTTGTTACGGGGCCGCAATCAGCCCCAGCATTTT
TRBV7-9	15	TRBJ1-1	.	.	CASNSEGGRRTEAFF	TGTGCCAGCAACTCAGAGGGAGGGCGAAGGACTGAAGCTTTCTTT
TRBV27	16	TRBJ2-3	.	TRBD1	CASRALNRGGTDTQYF	TGTGCCAGCAGAGCACTGAACAGGGGGGGCACAGATACGCAGTATTTT
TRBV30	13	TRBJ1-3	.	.	CACTGFSGNTIYF	TGTGCCTGTACAGGCTTCTCTGGAAACACCATATATTTT
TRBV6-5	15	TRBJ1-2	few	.	CASRTTRGTNYGYTF	TGTGCCAGCAGAACAACTCGCGGGACAAACTATGGCTACACCTTC
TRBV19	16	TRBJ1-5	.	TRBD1	CTSSILQGATGQPQHF	TGTACCAGTAGTATCCTGCAGGGGGCGACGGGTCAGCCCCAGCATTTT
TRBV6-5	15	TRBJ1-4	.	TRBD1	CASSSRTGFYEKLFF	TGTGCCAGCAGTTCTAGGACAGGGTTCTATGAAAAACTGTTTTTT
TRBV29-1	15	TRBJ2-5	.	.	CSVANWAGGQETQYF	TGCAGCGTTGCTAATTGGGCAGGAGGCCAAGAGACCCAGTACTTC
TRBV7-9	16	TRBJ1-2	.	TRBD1	CASSLQGDWANYGYTF	TGTGCCAGCAGCTTACAGGGGGATTGGGCTAACTATGGCTACACCTTC
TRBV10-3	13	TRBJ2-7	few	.	CATRVSPTYEQYF	TGTGCCACCAGGGTCTCGCCCACCTACGAGCAGTACTTC
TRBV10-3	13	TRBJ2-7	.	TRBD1	CAISGQGNNEQYF	TGTGCCATCAGTGGACAGGGGAACAACGAGCAGTACTTC
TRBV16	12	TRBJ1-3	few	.	CASSETGNTIYF	TGTGCCAGCAGTGAGACTGGAAACACCATATATTTT
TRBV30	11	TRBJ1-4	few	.	CAWSADRKLFF	TGTGCCTGGAGTGCGGACAGAAAACTGTTTTTT
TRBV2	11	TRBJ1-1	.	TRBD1	CASSGTGEAFF	TGTGCCAGCAGCGGGACAGGGGAAGCTTTCTTT
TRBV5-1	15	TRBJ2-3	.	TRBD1	CASSLGGTATDTQYF	TGCGCCAGCAGCTTGGGGGGGACAGCAACAGATACGCAGTATTTT
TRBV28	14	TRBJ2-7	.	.	CASSFGGLNYEQYF	TGTGCCAGCAGTTTTGGGGGCCTAAACTACGAGCAGTACTTC
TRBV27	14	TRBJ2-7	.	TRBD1	CASRRQGLPYEQYF	TGTGCCAGCAGGAGACAGGGGCTCCCCTACGAGCAGTACTTC
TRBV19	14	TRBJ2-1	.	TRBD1	CASLDRGRYNEQFF	TGTGCCTCCCTGGACAGGGGGAGGTACAATGAGCAGTTCTTC
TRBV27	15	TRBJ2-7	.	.	CASSSLGLTTYEQYF	TGTGCCAGCAGTTCACTGGGACTGACTACCTACGAGCAGTACTTC
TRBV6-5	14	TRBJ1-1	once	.	CASSYAQLNTEAFF	TGTGCCAGCAGTTACGCACAGCTGAACACTGAAGCTTTCTTT
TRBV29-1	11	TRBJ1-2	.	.	CSVGEVYGYTF	TGCAGCGTTGGCGAGGTCTATGGCTACACCTTC
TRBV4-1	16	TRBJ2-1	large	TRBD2	CASSHRTSGGYDEQFF	TGCGCCAGCAGCCACAGGACTAGCGGGGGGTATGATGAGCAGTTCTTC
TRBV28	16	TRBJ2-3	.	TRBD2	CASSPRGGSGGDTQYF	TGTGCCAGCAGTCCCCGTGGGGGTAGCGGGGGAGATACGCAGTATTTT
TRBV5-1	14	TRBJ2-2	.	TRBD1	CASRGGPNTGELFF	TGCGCCAGCAGAGGGGGCCCGAACACCGGGGAGCTGTTTTTT
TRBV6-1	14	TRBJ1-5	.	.	CASSEKRGAQPQHF	TGTGCCAGCAGTGAAAAAAGGGGGGCCCAGCCCCAGCATTTT
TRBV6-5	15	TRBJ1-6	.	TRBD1	CASSLLGQGFSPLHF	TGTGCCAGCAGCCTACTGGGACAGGGATTTTCACCCCTCCACTTT
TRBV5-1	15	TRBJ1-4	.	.	CASSSQGSANEKLFF	TGCGCCAGCAGCTCCCAGGGGTCGGCTAATGAAAAACTGTTTTTT
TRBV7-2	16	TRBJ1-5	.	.	CASSERGGRGNQPQHF	TGTGCCAGCAGCGAAAGGGGGGGCCGGGGCAATCAGCCCCAGCATTTT
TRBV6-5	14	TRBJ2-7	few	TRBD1	CASSQDRFPYEQYF	TGTGCCAGCAGTCAGGACAGGTTCCCCTACGAGCAGTACTTC
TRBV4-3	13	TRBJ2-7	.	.	CASSQDSGYEQYF	TGCGCCAGCAGCCAAGACAGCGGCTACGAGCAGTACTTC
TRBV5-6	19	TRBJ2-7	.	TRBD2	CASSPTGLAGSAIPYEQYF	TGTGCCAGCAGCCCGACAGGACTAGCGGGGTCCGCTATCCCCTACGAGCAGTACTTC
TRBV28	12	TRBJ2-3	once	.	CASSSLGDTQYF	TGTGCCAGCAGTTCACTAGGAGATACGCAGTATTTT
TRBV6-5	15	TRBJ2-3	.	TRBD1	CASRSRTGATDTQYF	TGTGCCAGCAGATCCAGGACAGGGGCAACAGATACGCAGTATTTT
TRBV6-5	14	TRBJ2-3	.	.	CASSYLTESDTQYF	TGTGCCAGCAGTTACCTCACCGAATCAGATACGCAGTATTTT
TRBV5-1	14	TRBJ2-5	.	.	CASSLGHQQETQYF	TGCGCCAGCAGCTTGGGACACCAGCAAGAGACCCAGTACTTC
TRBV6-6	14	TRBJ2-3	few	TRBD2	CATQRGTSTDTQYF	TGTGCCACCCAGCGGGGAACCAGCACAGATACGCAGTATTTT
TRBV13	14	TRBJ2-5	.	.	CASSPKSGWETQYF	TGTGCCAGCAGCCCTAAGAGCGGGTGGGAGACCCAGTACTTC
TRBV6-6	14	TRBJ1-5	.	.	CASSYRSENQPQHF	TGTGCCAGCAGTTACCGGTCAGAGAATCAGCCCCAGCATTTT
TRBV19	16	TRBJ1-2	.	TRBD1	CASSTPTGTGGLGYTF	TGTGCCAGTAGTACCCCCACCGGGACAGGGGGTCTTGGCTACACCTTC
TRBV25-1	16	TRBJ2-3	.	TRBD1	CASSQTGAAFTDTQYF	TGTGCCAGCAGTCAGACAGGGGCCGCCTTCACAGATACGCAGTATTTT
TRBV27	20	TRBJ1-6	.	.	CASSLFPAGRGSSYNSPLHF	TGTGCCAGCAGTTTATTTCCGGCAGGGAGGGGGAGCTCCTATAATTCACCCCTCCACTTT
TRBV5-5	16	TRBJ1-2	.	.	CASSPRSAGASYGYTF	TGTGCCAGCAGCCCCCGTAGTGCGGGGGCAAGCTATGGCTACACCTTC
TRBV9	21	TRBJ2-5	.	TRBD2	CASSVGSPSGGVGGSQETQYF	TGTGCCAGCAGCGTAGGCTCTCCCAGCGGGGGGGTTGGAGGGAGTCAAGAGACCCAGTACTTC
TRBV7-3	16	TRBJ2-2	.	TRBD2	CASKRLGTSGAGELFF	TGTGCCAGCAAACGTCTTGGGACTAGCGGGGCCGGGGAGCTGTTTTTT
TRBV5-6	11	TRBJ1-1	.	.	CASSLSTEAFF	TGTGCCAGCAGCTTGTCAACTGAAGCTTTCTTT
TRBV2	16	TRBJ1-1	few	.	CASSVAQGRMNTEAFF	TGTGCCAGCAGTGTAGCCCAGGGAAGGATGAACACTGAAGCTTTCTTT
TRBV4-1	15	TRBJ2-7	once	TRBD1	CASSQVPDRPYEQYF	TGCGCCAGCAGCCAAGTCCCGGACAGGCCCTACGAGCAGTACTTC
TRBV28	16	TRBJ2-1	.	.	CASSLLTSASGNEQFF	TGTGCCAGCAGTCTTCTTACCTCCGCCTCGGGGAATGAGCAGTTCTTC
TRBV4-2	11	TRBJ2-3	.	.	CASSRADTQYF	TGTGCCAGCAGCCGCGCAGATACGCAGTATTTT
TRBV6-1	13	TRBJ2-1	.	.	CASREGTGNGQFF	TGTGCCAGCAGAGAAGGAACAGGGAACGGGCAGTTCTTC
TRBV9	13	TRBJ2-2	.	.	CASSGPRLRELFF	TGTGCCAGCAGCGGACCGCGGTTACGGGAGCTGTTTTTT
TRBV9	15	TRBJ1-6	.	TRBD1	CASSVAGQYNSPLHF	TGTGCCAGCAGCGTAGCGGGACAGTATAATTCACCCCTCCACTTT
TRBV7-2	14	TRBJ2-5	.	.	CASSLVNRQETQYF	TGTGCCAGCAGCTTAGTTAACAGACAAGAGACCCAGTACTTC
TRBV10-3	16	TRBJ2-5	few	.	CAISESAAGAAETQYF	TGTGCCATCAGTGAGTCTGCCGCTGGGGCGGCAGAGACCCAGTACTTC
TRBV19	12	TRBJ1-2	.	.	CASRGQSYGYTF	TGTGCCAGTCGAGGACAGAGCTATGGCTACACCTTC